The clone carrying this T cell receptor (beta chain) was recorded at least ten times. Time point of the sample: sample taken at primary tumor resection. Whole RNA obtained from tumor, nontumor lung or frozen PBMC underwent sequencing without sorting. The data are from a study of spatial heterogeneity in lung cancer. TCRdb re-derived calls from the 5' RACE reads in MiXCR, one entry per CDR3 protein. The data contain some 37,000 distinct CDR3 sequences, 5.2% of them singletons. CDR3 length: 15 residues. Trimming took 2 bases from V and 0 from J, leaving 8 bases between them. From germline, CDR1 is MDHEN and CDR2 SYDVKM.

The receptor comes from a female donor with early-stage non-small cell lung cancer. The rearrangement joins TRBV28 to TRBJ2-1, with D maybe TRBD1 (6 bases). The sample consisted of PBMCs, taken at surgery. CDR3 DNA: TGTGCCAGCAGTTTAGACAGGAGCTCCTACAATGAGCAGTTCTTC. It specifies CASSLDRSSYNEQFF. Supplemented by reference TRBV28 and TRBJ2-1, the full variable domain reads DVKVTQSSRYLVKRTGEKVFLECVQDMDHENMFWYRQDPGLGLRLIYFSYDVKMKEKGDIPEGYSVSREKKERFSLILESASTNQTSMYLCASSLDRSSYNEQFFGPGTRLTVL.